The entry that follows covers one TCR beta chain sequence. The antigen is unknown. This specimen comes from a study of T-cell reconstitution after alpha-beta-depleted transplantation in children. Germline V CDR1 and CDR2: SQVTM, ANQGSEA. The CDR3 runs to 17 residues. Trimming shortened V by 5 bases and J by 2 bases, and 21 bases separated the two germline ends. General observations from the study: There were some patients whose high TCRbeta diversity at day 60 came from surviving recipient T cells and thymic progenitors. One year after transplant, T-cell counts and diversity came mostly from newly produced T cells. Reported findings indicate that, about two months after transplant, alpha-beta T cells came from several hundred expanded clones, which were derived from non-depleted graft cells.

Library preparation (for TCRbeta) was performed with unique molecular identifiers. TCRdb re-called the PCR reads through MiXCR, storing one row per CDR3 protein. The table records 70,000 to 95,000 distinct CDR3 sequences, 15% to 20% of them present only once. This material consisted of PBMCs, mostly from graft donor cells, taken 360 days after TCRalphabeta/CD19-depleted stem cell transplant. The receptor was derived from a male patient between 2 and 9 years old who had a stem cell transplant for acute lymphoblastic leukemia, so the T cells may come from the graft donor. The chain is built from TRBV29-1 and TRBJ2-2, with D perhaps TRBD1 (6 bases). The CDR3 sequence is CSVRTPPGTPNTGELFF. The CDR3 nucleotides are TGCAGCGTTAGAACCCCGCCCGGGACACCTAACACCGGGGAGCTGTTTTTT.